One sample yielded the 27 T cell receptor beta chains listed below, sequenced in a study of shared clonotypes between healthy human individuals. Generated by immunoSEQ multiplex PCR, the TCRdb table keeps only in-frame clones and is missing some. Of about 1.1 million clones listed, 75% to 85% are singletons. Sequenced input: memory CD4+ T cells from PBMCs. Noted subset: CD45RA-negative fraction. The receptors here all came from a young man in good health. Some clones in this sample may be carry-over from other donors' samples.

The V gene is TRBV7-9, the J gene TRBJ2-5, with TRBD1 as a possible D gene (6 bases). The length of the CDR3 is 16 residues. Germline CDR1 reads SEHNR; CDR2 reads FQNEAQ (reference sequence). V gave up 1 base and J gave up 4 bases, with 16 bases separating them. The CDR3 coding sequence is TGTGCCAGCAGCTTAGAGGGCAGGGGAATAAGAGAGACCCAGTACTTC. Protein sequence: CASSLEGRGIRETQYF.

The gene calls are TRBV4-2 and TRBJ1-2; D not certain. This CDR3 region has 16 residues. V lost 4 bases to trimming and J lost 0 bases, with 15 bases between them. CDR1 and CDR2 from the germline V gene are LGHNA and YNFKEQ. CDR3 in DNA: TGTGCCAGCAGCCTCCTTGAAGGGCGCTCTAACTATGGCTACACCTTC. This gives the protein CASSLLEGRSNYGYTF.

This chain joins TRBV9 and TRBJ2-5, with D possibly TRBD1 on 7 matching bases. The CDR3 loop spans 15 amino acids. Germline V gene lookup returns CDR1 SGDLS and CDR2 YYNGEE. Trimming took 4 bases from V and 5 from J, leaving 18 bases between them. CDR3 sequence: CASSPRGARGETQYF. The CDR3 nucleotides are TGTGCCAGCAGCCCCAGGGGGGCTAGAGGGGAGACCCAGTACTTC.

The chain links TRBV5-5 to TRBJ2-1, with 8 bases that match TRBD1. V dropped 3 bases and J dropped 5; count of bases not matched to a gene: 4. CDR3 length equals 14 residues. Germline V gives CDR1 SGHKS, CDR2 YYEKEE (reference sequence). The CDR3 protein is CASSSTGANNEQFF. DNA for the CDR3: TGTGCCAGCAGCTCGACAGGGGCAAACAATGAGCAGTTCTTC.

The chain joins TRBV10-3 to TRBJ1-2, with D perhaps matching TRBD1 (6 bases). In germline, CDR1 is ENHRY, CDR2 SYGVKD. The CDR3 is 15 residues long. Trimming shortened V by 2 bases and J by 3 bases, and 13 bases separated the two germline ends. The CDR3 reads CAISEQQGPYYGYTF. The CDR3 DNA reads TGTGCCATCAGTGAGCAGCAGGGGCCCTACTATGGCTACACCTTC.

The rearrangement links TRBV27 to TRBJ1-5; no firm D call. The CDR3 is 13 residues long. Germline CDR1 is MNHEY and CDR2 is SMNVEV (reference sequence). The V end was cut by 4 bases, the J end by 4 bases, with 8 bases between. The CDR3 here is CASSSRRNQPQHF. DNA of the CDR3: TGTGCCAGCAGTTCCAGGAGAAATCAGCCCCAGCATTTT.

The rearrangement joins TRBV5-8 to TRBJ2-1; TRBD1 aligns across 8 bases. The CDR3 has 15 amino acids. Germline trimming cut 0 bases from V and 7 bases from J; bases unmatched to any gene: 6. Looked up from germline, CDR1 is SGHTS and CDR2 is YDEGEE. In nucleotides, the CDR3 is TGTGCCAGCAGCTTGGTGGGACAGGTCTGGAATGAGCAGTTCTTC. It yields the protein CASSLVGQVWNEQFF.

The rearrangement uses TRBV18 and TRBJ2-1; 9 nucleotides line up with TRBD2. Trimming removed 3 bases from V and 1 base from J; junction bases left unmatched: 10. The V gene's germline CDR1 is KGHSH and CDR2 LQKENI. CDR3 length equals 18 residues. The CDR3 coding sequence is TGTGCCAGCTCACCGGTAGGAAGTAGCGGGAGTTCCTACAATGAGCAGTTCTTC. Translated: CASSPVGSSGSSYNEQFF.

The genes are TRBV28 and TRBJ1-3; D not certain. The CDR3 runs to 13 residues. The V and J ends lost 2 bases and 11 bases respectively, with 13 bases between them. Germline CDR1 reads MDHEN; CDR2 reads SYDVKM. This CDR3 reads CASSLAATRAIYF. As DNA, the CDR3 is TGTGCCAGCAGTTTAGCTGCCACGCGGGCCATATATTTT.

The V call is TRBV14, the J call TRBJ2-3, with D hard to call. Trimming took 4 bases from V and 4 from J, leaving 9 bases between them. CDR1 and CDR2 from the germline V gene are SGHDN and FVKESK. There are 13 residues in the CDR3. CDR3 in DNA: TGTGCCAGCAGCCTAAGGGATGCAGATACGCAGTATTTT. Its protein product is CASSLRDADTQYF.

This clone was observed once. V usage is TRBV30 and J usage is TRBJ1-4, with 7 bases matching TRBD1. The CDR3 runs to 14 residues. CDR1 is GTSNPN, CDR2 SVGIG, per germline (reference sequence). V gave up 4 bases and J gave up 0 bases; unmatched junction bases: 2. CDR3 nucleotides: TGTGCCTGGAAAGGGGGCGCAACTAATGAAAAACTGTTTTTT. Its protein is CAWKGGATNEKLFF.

The CDR3 protein is CASSSPPGETQYF. The CDR3 bases are TGTGCCAGCAGCTCCCCGCCGGGAGAGACCCAGTACTTC. This rearrangement joins TRBV5-4 to TRBJ2-5; D is unresolved. Germline assignment: CDR1 SGHNT and CDR2 YYREEE (reference sequence). This CDR3 has 13 amino acids. Between the trimmed V and J ends, which lost 3 bases and 4 bases, there was a span of 10 bases.

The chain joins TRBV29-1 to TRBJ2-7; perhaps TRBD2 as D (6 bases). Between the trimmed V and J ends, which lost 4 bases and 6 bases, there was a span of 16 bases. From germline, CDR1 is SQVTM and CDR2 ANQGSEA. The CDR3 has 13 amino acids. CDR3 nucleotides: TGCAGCGTTGTGGGGTCCGGGAGATTCGAGCAGTACTTC. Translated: CSVVGSGRFEQYF.

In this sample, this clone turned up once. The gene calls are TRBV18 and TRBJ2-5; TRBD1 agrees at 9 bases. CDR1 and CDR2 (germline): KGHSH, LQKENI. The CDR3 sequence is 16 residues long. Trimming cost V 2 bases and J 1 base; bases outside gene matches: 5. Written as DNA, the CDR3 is TGTGCCAGCTCACCAGTATGGGACAGGGTCCAAGAGACCCAGTACTTC. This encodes CASSPVWDRVQETQYF. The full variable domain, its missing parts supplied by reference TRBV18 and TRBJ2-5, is NAGVMQNPRHLVRRRGQEARLRCSPMKGHSHVYWYRQLPEEGLKFMVYLQKENIIDESGMPKERFSAEFPKEGPSILRIQQVVRGDSAAYFCASSPVWDRVQETQYFGPGTRLLVL.

CDR3 sequence: CASSPPTGRGGTGELFF. The CDR3, as DNA: TGCGCCAGCAGCCCCCCGACGGGCAGGGGTGGCACCGGGGAGCTGTTTTTT. This chain joins TRBV4-1 and TRBJ2-2, with D perhaps matching TRBD1 (6 bases). Trimming pared 4 bases from V and 4 bases from J, leaving 19 bases between. Germline V lookup: CDR1 MGHRA, CDR2 YSYEKL. The CDR3 covers 17 residues.

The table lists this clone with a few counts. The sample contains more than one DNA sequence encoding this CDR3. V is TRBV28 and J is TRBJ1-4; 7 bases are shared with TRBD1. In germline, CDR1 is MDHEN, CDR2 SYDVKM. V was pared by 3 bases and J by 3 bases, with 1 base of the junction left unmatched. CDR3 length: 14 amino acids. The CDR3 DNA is TGTGCCAGCAGTTTCAGGGGGTCTAATGAAAAACTGTTTTTT. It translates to CASSFRGSNEKLFF.

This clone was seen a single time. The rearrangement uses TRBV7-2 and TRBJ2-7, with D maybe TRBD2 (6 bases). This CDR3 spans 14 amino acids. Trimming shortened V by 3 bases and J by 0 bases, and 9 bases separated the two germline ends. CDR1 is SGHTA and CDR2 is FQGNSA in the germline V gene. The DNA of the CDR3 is TGTGCCAGCAGCTTTCGGCGGGGCTCCTACGAGCAGTACTTC. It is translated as CASSFRRGSYEQYF.

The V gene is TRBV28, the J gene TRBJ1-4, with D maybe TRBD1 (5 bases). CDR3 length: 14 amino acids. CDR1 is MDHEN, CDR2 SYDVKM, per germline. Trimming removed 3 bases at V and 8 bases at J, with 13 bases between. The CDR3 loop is CASSFQGPGEKLFF. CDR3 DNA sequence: TGTGCCAGCAGTTTCCAAGGCCCAGGGGAAAAACTGTTTTTT.

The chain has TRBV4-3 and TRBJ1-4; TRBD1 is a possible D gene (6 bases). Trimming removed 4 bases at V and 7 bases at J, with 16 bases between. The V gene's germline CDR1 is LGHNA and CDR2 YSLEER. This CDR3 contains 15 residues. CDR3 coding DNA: TGCGCCAGCAGCCTGGGGGGGGGCATTAGTGAAAAACTGTTTTTT. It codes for CASSLGGGISEKLFF.

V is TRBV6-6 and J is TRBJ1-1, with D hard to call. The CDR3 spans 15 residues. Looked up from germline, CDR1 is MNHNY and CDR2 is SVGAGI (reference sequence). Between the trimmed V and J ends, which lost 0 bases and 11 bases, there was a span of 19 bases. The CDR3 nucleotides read TGTGCCAGCAGTTACTCAAGGACCTTGTCGGATACGGCTTTCTTT. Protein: CASSYSRTLSDTAFF.

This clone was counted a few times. CDR3 nucleotide sequence: TGTGCCAGCAGATCGGGACTAGCGGGCGAGCAGTACTTC. Translation: CASRSGLAGEQYF. The rearrangement links TRBV6-5 to TRBJ2-7, with 12 bases that match TRBD2. Unmatched junction bases numbered 3, after V lost 6 bases and J lost 6 bases. Germline values: CDR1 MNHEY, CDR2 SVGAGI. This CDR3 has 13 residues.

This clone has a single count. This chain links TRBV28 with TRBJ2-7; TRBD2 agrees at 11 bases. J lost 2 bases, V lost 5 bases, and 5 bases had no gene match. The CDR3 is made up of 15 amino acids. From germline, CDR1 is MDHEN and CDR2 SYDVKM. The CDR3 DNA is TGTGCCAGCAGTGGAGTAGCGGGAGGGCCCTACGAGCAGTACTTC. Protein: CASSGVAGGPYEQYF.

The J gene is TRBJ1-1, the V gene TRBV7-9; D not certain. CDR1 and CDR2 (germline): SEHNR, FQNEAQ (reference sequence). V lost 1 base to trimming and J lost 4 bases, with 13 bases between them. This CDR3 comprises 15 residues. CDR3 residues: CASSLGRRSGTEAFF. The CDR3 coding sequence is TGTGCCAGCAGCTTAGGGCGGAGGAGTGGCACTGAAGCTTTCTTT.

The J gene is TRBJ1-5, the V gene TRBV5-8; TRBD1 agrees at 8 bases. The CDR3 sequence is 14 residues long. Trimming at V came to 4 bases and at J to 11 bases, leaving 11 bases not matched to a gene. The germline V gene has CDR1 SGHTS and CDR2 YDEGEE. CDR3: CASSQDRVRSSQHF. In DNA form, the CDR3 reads TGTGCCAGCAGCCAGGACAGGGTCCGGAGTTCCCAGCATTTT.

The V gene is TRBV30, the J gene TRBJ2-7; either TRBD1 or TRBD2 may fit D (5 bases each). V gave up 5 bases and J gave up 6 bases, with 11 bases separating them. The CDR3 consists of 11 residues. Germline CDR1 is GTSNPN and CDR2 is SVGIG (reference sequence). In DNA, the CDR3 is TGTGCCTGGGGGGACGCCGTCGAGCAGTACTTC. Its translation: CAWGDAVEQYF.

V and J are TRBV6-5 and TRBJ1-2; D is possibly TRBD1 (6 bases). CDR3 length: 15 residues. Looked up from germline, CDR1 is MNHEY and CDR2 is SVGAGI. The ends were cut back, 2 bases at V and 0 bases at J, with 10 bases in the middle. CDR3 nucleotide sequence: TGTGCCAGCAGTTACGGCAGGGGCCCTAACTATGGCTACACCTTC. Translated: CASSYGRGPNYGYTF.

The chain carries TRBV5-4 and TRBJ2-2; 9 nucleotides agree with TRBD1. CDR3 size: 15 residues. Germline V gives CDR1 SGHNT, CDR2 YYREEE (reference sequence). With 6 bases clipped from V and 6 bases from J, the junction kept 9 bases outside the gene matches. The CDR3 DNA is TGTGCCAGCACCTCGGGACAGGGACTTCCCGGGGAGCTGTTTTTT. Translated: CASTSGQGLPGELFF.